This TCR beta chain was found in a study of blood T cells in healthy people across ages. Trimming cost V 0 bases and J 0 bases, with 11 bases left between them. Germline values: CDR1 LGHDT, CDR2 YNNKEL (reference sequence). CDR3 length: 16 residues. Donors were systemically healthy Caucasian individuals from Russia aged about 6 to 100 years. Alongside a J-beta primer mix, a sample-barcoded 5' primer served in a second PCR lasting roughly 7 to 12 cycles. A single record per CDR3 protein comes from TCRdb applying MiXCR to the 5' RACE reads. The table has fewer than 800,000 distinct CDR3 sequences, 20% to 25% seen once; the top ten hold 9.4%. Another study also made use of these data, one on T cells of mothers and their children. As that study records: Second-PCR amplification with M1S added sample barcodes and 2-4 random nucleotides. It was found that thymic selection shapes TCR recombination output similarly in related and unrelated pairs.

This receptor was obtained from a boy between 10 and 17 years old in good health. J is TRBJ1-1 and V is TRBV3-1; D might be TRBD1 (5 bases). The specimen was blood. The CDR3 spells CASSQDVTVMNTEAFF. DNA for the CDR3: TGTGCCAGCAGCCAAGATGTGACAGTCATGAACACTGAAGCTTTCTTT.